Below, 5 T cell receptor beta chains from the same sample are listed, as sequenced in a study of shared clonotypes between healthy human individuals. Naive CD8 cells lacked CD45RO and underwent positive selection for CCR7, leaving out terminally differentiated effector memory CD45RA+ cells. Measured with immunoSEQ multiplex PCR; TCRdb has only the in-frame clones, and not every one. This sample yields around 2,000,000 clones, of which 93% are seen a single time; under 2% belongs to the top ten. The sample was naive CD8+ T cells from PBMCs. The receptors originated from a man aged 18 to 30 in good health. Some clones in this sample may be carry-over from other donors' samples.

The CDR3 DNA reads as TGTGCCAGCAGTTACTCAGCCAGCTCCTACAATGAGCAGTTCTTC. This gives the protein CASSYSASSYNEQFF. The J gene is TRBJ2-1, the V gene TRBV6-6; unclear D gene. The CDR3 totals 15 residues. Per germline, CDR1 MNHNY and CDR2 SVGAGI (reference sequence). The V end was cut by 0 bases, the J end by 0 bases, with 6 bases between.

The gene calls are TRBV12-5 and TRBJ2-5; 10 bases agree with TRBD2. The V gene end was trimmed by 0 bases and the J gene end by 4 bases; junction bases not matched to a gene: 2. CDR1 LGHNT and CDR2 FRNRAP come from the germline V gene. The CDR3 runs 15 residues. The CDR3 loop is CASGLVVAGGETQYF. The CDR3 bases are TGTGCTAGTGGTTTGGTGGTAGCGGGAGGAGAGACCCAGTACTTC. The variable domain in full, with the rest retrieved from reference TRBV12-5 and TRBJ2-5, is DARVTQTPRHKVTEMGQEVTMRCQPILGHNTVFWYRQTMMQGLELLAYFRNRAPLDDSGMPKDRFSAEMPDATLATLKIQPSEPRDSAVYFCASGLVVAGGETQYFGPGTRLLVL.

A few counts support this clone. V gene TRBV7-9 combines with J gene TRBJ1-2; a possible D gene is TRBD1 (5 bases). Per the germline V gene, CDR1 is SEHNR and CDR2 is FQNEAQ (reference sequence). There are 14 residues in the CDR3. V lost 5 bases and J 5 bases, leaving 15 bases between the germline ends. This CDR3 reads CASSPDGTGYGYTF. In nucleotides, the CDR3 is TGTGCCAGCAGCCCGGACGGGACGGGGTATGGCTACACCTTC.

This rearrangement joins TRBV28 to TRBJ2-2; no clear D gene. This CDR3 comprises 14 residues. V lost 5 bases, J lost 1 base, and 8 bases lay in between. Looked up from germline, CDR1 is MDHEN and CDR2 is SYDVKM. The CDR3 DNA reads as TGTGCCAGCAGTCGCACCGTGAACACCGGGGAGCTGTTTTTT. Translating gives CASSRTVNTGELFF.

The chain joins TRBV4-1 to TRBJ1-2, with TRBD1 matching over 9 bases. V dropped 0 bases and J dropped 8; count of bases not matched to a gene: 10. Germline CDR1 and CDR2: MGHRA and YSYEKL. This CDR3 region has 16 residues. CDR3 amino acids: CASSQEPGQGREGYTF. The CDR3 coding sequence is TGCGCCAGCAGCCAAGAACCGGGACAGGGAAGAGAAGGCTACACCTTC.